The rows below give T cell receptor beta chains drawn from one sample of a study of blood T cell repertoires in COVID-19. The protocol was immunoSEQ multiplex PCR, while the TCRdb copy is restricted to in-frame clones and leaves out a portion. This table holds some 140,000 clones, 79% found once. The sequencing sample was made of peripheral blood. All receptors come from a man between 60 and 70 years old with acute or convalescent COVID-19. Both conserved end residues are part of each CDR3. The D gene is left open where the match is weak. Rows give clone size only sometimes, using once, few, many, or a class for an expanded clone.

d_gene,v_gene,j_gene,abundance,CDR3nt,CDR3aa
.,TRBV7-9,TRBJ2-5,once,TGTGCCAGCAGCTTAGCTCAGGTTGGCCAAGAGACCCAGTACTTC,CASSLAQVGQETQYF
TRBD1,TRBV3-1/TRBV3-2,TRBJ2-3,.,TGTGCCAGCAGCCATCCCGGACAGGGAAGAGTCACAGATACGCAGTATTTT,CASSHPGQGRVTDTQYF
TRBD1,TRBV11-3,TRBJ2-2,.,TGTGCCAGCAGCTTAGGGGACAGGGCCAACACCGGGGAGCTGTTTTTT,CASSLGDRANTGELFF
TRBD2,TRBV5-4,TRBJ2-7,.,TGTGCCAGCAGCTTGGGGACTAGCGGCACCTACGAGCAGTACTTC,CASSLGTSGTYEQYF
.,TRBV2,TRBJ1-1,.,TGTGCCAGCAGGCGACTTGTTCGAAATGAAGCTTTCTTT,CASRRLVRNEAFF
TRBD2,TRBV27,TRBJ2-6,.,TGTGCCAGCAGTTTACGAGCTAGCGGGACGTATTCTGGGGCCAACGTCCTGACTTTC,CASSLRASGTYSGANVLTF
.,TRBV5-6,TRBJ2-7,.,TGTGCCAGCAGACATACAGGGAGCTACGAGCAGTACTTC,CASRHTGSYEQYF
TRBD2,TRBV5-6,TRBJ2-7,.,TGTGCCAGCAGCCATCCTAGCGGGAGGACCTCTTACGAGCAGTACTTC,CASSHPSGRTSYEQYF
.,TRBV2,TRBJ2-7,.,TGTGCCAGCAGCGATGGAGGTCAGAGGTACGAGCAGTACTTC,CASSDGGQRYEQYF
.,TRBV4-2,TRBJ2-2,.,TGTGCCAGCAGCCAAGGTCAGAAAGTGAACACCGGGGAGCTGTTTTTT,CASSQGQKVNTGELFF
.,TRBV28,TRBJ1-3,.,TGTGCCAGCACCCAAACAGGCTTTGGAAACACCATATATTTT,CASTQTGFGNTIYF
TRBD1,TRBV7-3,TRBJ1-5,.,TGTGCCAGCAGCAGGGGGCCTGGCCAGCCCCAGCATTTT,CASSRGPGQPQHF
.,TRBV29-1,TRBJ2-5,once,TGCAGCGTTGGGAACCTAGCTGGGTCCCAGTACTTC,CSVGNLAGSQYF
TRBD1,TRBV23-1,TRBJ2-3,.,TGCGCCAGCAGTCATGGGGACAGTGAGACAGATACGCAGTATTTT,CASSHGDSETDTQYF
TRBD1,TRBV5-6,TRBJ1-5,.,TGTGCCAGCAGCTACAGGGGGGGGAGCAATCAGCCCCAGCATTTT,CASSYRGGSNQPQHF
TRBD1,TRBV9,TRBJ1-1,.,TGTGCCAGCAGCGTAGAAGGCAGGGGGAGCACTGAAGCTTTCTTT,CASSVEGRGSTEAFF
TRBD2,TRBV5-1,TRBJ2-7,.,TGCGCCAGCAGCTTGGGGGGACTAGCCTTATTCGAGCAGTACTTC,CASSLGGLALFEQYF
TRBD1,TRBV4-1,TRBJ1-2,.,TGCGCCAGCAGGGAACCCGGGACAGGGATTTTTGGCTACACCTTC,CASREPGTGIFGYTF
.,TRBV3-1/TRBV3-2,TRBJ2-1,.,TGTGCCAGCAGCCCAACGGGAGTCGTGAATGAGCAGTTCTTC,CASSPTGVVNEQFF
.,TRBV19,TRBJ2-3,.,TGTGCCAGTAGTCCCCTTTTTGCGGGCCCTAGCACAGATACGCAGTATTTT,CASSPLFAGPSTDTQYF
.,TRBV24-1,TRBJ2-4,.,TGTGCCACCAGTGATTCTATGCAGGTGGAAGTTCAGTACTTC,CATSDSMQVEVQYF
.,TRBV12-3/TRBV12-4,TRBJ2-2,.,TGTGCCAGCAGCTTGAGTGGCGGGGAGCTGTTTTTT,CASSLSGGELFF
.,TRBV2,TRBJ2-2,once,TGTGCCAGCAGTGGGCCGGGGAACACCGGGGAGCTGTTTTTT,CASSGPGNTGELFF
TRBD1,TRBV11-2,TRBJ2-5,.,TGTGCCAGCAGCTCGTACAGGGGGCGGCAAGAGACCCAGTACTTC,CASSSYRGRQETQYF
.,TRBV12-3/TRBV12-4,TRBJ1-2,.,TGTGCCAGCAGGACAGAGTTGGGTGGCTACACCTTC,CASRTELGGYTF
.,TRBV6-6,TRBJ1-6,.,TGTGCCAGCAGTCCGACCGACAGTAGGGTCTCACCCCTCCACTTT,CASSPTDSRVSPLHF
.,TRBV2,TRBJ2-5,.,TGTGCCAGCAGTCTCCTCAGGGAGACCCAGTACTTC,CASSLLRETQYF
.,TRBV2,TRBJ1-1,.,TGTGCCAGCAGTGCGGCTAGCGGGACTGAAGCTTTCTTT,CASSAASGTEAFF
TRBD1,TRBV13,TRBJ2-1,many,TGTGCCAGCAGCGACAGGGGTTTGAACAATGAGCAGTTCTTC,CASSDRGLNNEQFF
TRBD2,TRBV27,TRBJ2-3,many,TGTGCCAGCAGAAATTTCCTAGCGGGCGGCACAGATACGCAGTATTTT,CASRNFLAGGTDTQYF
.,TRBV7-2,TRBJ1-1,once,TGTGCCAGCAGCTCCATCCATGGCGGAGAAGCTTTCTTT,CASSSIHGGEAFF
.,TRBV12-3/TRBV12-4,TRBJ1-1,.,TGTGCCAGCAGGACAGACCCGAACACTGAAGCTTTCTTT,CASRTDPNTEAFF
TRBD2,TRBV24-1,TRBJ2-1,.,TGTGCCACCAGTGATTCTAGCGGGAGGGCCATGGATGAGCAGTTCTTC,CATSDSSGRAMDEQFF
TRBD2,TRBV27,TRBJ2-7,.,TGTGCCAGTTCTAGCGGGAGTTACGAGCAGTACTTC,CASSSGSYEQYF
TRBD1,TRBV5-1,TRBJ1-2,once,TGCGCCAGCAGCTTGGCGGGACAGTCTGGCTACACCTTC,CASSLAGQSGYTF
TRBD1,TRBV18,TRBJ2-3,.,TGTGCCAGCTCACCAGGGACAGGGGGTCTTCTGACAGATACGCAGTATTTT,CASSPGTGGLLTDTQYF
.,TRBV2,TRBJ1-5,.,TGTGCCAGCAGTGAAGTAGGGTTGGGGGCAGTTGGCAATCAGCCCCAGCATTTT,CASSEVGLGAVGNQPQHF
.,TRBV5-4,TRBJ2-5,.,TGTGCCAGCAGCTTCCAGGGGAAGGATTTAGGGGAGACCCAGTACTTC,CASSFQGKDLGETQYF
.,TRBV4-1,TRBJ1-6,.,TGCGCCAGCAGCCAAGAGAGCCGGGGTTCACCCCTCCACTTT,CASSQESRGSPLHF
.,TRBV19,TRBJ1-1,.,TGTGCCAGTAGCACCGGGACATCGGACGCTTTCTTT,CASSTGTSDAFF
.,TRBV10-2,TRBJ1-1,.,TGCGCCAGCAGTGAGTTCGGGAACACTGAAGCTTTCTTT,CASSEFGNTEAFF
.,TRBV5-1,TRBJ2-5,.,TGCGCCAGCAGCTTGGAGCCGGAGACCCAGTACTTC,CASSLEPETQYF